This T cell receptor beta chain comes out of a study of blood T cell repertoires in COVID-19. About the study: COVID-19 samples collected from the United States, Italy and Spain covered acute and convalescent phases. In each case, the material was cDNA or gDNA derived from T cells, B-cell-depleted T cells, or PBMCs.

Individuals in the exposed group had encountered a COVID-19 case within 2 weeks preceding study entry. Germline-derived CDR1 and CDR2 are LGHNA and YSLEER. After removal of 0 bases from V and 8 bases from J, the junction contained 6 bases not matched to a gene. The CDR3 runs to 15 residues. In the authors' methods: Reference gene primer amplification yielded estimated nucleated cell counts. Measured with immunoSEQ multiplex PCR; TCRdb has only the in-frame clones, and not every one. The D gene and trimming were derived from the DNA, and the V and J assignments and clone size from that table. The sample carries 120,000 to 150,000 clones, 84% recorded once.

Sequencing was done on a sample of PBMCs or T cells enriched from blood (not recorded which). The rearrangement uses TRBV4-3 and TRBJ1-4, with 7 bases identical to TRBD1. This TCR was sampled from a woman in her 50s who had been exposed to COVID-19. Here the CDR3 DNA reads TGCGCCAGCAGCCAAGATTGGGCAGGGGGAGAAAAACTGTTTTTT. Amino acid sequence: CASSQDWAGGEKLFF.